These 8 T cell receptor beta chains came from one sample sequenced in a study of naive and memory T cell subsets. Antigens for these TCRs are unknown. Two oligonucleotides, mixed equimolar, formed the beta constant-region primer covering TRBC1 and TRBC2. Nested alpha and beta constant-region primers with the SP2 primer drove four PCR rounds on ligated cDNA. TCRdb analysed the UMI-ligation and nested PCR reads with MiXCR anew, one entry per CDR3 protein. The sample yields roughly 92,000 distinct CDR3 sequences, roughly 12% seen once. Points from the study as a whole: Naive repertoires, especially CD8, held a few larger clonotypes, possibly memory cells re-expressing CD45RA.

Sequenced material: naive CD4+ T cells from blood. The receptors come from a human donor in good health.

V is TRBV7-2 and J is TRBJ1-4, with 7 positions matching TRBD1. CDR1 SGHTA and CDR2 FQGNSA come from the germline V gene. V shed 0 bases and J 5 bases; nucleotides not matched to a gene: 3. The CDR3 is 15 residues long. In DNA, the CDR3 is TGTGCCAGCAGCTTAGCCGGGACAGTAAATGAAAAACTGTTTTTT. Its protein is CASSLAGTVNEKLFF.

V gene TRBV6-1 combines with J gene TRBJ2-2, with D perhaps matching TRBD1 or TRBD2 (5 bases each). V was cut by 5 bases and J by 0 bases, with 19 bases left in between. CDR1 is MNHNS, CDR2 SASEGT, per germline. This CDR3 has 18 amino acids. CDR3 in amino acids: CASSSSGTEFANTGELFF. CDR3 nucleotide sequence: TGTGCCAGCAGTTCCTCCGGGACGGAGTTTGCGAACACCGGGGAGCTGTTTTTT.

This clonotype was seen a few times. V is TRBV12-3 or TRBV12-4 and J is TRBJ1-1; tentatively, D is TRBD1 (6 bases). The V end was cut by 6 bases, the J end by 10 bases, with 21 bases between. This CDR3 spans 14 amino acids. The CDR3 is CASRLGGAGYGAFF. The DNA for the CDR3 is TGTGCCAGCAGGCTCGGGGGGGCCGGGTACGGAGCTTTCTTT.

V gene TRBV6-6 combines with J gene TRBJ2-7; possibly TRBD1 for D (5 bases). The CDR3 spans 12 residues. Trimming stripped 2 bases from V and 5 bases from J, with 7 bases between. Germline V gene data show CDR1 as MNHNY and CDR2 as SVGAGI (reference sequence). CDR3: CASSYRGDEQYF. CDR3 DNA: TGTGCCAGCAGTTACAGGGGCGACGAGCAGTACTTC.

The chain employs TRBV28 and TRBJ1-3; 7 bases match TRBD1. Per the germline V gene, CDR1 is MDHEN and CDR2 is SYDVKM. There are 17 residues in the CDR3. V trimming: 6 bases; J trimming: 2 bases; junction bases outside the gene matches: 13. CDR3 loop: CASSRISTGLAGNTIYF. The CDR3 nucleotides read TGTGCCAGCAGCCGAATCTCGACAGGGTTGGCTGGAAACACCATATATTTT.

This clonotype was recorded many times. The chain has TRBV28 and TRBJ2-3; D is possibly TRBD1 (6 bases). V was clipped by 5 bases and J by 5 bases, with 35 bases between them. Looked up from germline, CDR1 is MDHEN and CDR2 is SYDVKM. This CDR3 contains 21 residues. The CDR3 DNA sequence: TGTGCCAGCAGTCCCTCCAGCACGGGACACCCAAACAACGGGTGGAGAGATACGCAGTATTTT. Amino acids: CASSPSSTGHPNNGWRDTQYF.

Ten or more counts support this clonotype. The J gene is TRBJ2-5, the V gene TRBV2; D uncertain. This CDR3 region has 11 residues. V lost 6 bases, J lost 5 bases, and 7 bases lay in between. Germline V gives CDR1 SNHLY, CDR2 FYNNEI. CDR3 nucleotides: TGTGCCAGCAGACCCACTGAGACCCAGTACTTC. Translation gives CASRPTETQYF.

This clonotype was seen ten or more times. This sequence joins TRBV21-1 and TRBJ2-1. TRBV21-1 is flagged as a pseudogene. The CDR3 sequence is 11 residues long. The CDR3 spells CASSSRDEQFF. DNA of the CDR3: TGTGCCAGCAGCAGTAGGGATGAGCAGTTCTTC.